This T cell receptor (beta chain) appears in the sequencing data of a study of long-term antiretroviral therapy in people with HIV. Assay version v3.0 of immunoSEQ was used, and it was run at survey level. A target of about 35,000-50,000 T-cell genomes per sample was set for sequencing. Data came from immunoSEQ multiplex PCR; TCRdb stores just in-frame clones and leaves some out. Among 25,000 to 35,000 clones listed, about 96% were seen once. V was pared by 10 bases and J by 1 base, with 13 bases between. The CDR3 is 13 amino acids. CDR1 is MNHEY, CDR2 SVGAGI, per germline. The sample consisted of unsorted PBMCs, taken about 6.6 years after starting antiretroviral therapy. The V gene is TRBV6-5, the J gene TRBJ1-1; D is uncertain. This clonotype was sampled from a man aged 25-45 years with HIV. CDR3 DNA: TGTGCCATCCGGTTGACGGGGAACACTGAAGCTTTCTTT. Encoded protein: CAIRLTGNTEAFF.